The following is a T cell receptor beta chain sequence with its context. This table comes from immunoSEQ multiplex PCR, and its TCRdb copy is limited to in-frame clones, with some not included. The table has tens of thousands of clones, 90% to 95% seen once. This entry is derived from a study of control samples from healthy donors and cancer patients. CDR3 length equals 10 residues. Germline lookup yields CDR1 DFQATT and CDR2 SNEGSKA (reference sequence). This TCR came from a man aged 30-40 years in good health. The rearrangement joins TRBV20-1 to TRBJ2-1, with 7 nucleotides matching TRBD1. Sequencing was done on a sample of blood. CDR3 sequence: CRNDRAEQFF. The CDR3 nucleotides read TGCAGAAATGACAGGGCTGAGCAGTTCTTC.